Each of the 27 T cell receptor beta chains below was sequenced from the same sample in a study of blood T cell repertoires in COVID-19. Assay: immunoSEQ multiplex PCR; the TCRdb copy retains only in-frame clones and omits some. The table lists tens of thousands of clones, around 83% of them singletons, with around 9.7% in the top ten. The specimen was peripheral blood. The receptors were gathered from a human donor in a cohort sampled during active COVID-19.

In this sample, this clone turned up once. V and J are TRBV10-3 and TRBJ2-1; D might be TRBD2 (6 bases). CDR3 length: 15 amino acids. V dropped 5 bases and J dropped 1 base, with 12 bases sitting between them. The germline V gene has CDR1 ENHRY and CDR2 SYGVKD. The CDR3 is CAISPGLTSYNEQFF. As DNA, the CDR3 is TGTGCCATCAGTCCGGGACTTACATCCTACAATGAGCAGTTCTTC.

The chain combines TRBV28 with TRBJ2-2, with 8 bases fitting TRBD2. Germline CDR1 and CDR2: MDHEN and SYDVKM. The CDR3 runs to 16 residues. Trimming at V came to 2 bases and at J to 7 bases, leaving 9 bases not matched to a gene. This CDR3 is CASSLHGRAVLGELFF. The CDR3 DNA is TGTGCCAGCAGTTTACACGGGAGGGCCGTCCTCGGGGAGCTGTTTTTT.

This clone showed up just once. CDR3 region: CASSSRGQGSRNEQYF. The CDR3 bases are TGTGCCAGCAGTAGTCGTGGACAGGGGTCCCGAAATGAGCAGTACTTC. The genes are TRBV27 and TRBJ2-7; 9 nucleotides align to TRBD1. V lost 5 bases and J lost 7; bases outside the gene matches: 15. This CDR3 has 16 amino acids. CDR1 and CDR2 (germline): MNHEY, SMNVEV (reference sequence).

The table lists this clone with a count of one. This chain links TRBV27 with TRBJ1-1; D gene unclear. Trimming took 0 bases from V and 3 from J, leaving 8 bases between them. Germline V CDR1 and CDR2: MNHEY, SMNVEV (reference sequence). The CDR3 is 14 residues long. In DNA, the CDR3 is TGTGCCAGCAGTTTATCGCACGTAGACACTGAAGCTTTCTTT. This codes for CASSLSHVDTEAFF.

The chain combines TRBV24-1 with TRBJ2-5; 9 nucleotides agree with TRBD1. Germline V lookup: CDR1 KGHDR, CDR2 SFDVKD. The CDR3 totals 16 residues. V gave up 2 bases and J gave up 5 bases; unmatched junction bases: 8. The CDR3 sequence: CATSDYTGTGRETQYF. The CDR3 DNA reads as TGTGCCACCAGTGATTATACCGGGACAGGGAGGGAGACCCAGTACTTC.

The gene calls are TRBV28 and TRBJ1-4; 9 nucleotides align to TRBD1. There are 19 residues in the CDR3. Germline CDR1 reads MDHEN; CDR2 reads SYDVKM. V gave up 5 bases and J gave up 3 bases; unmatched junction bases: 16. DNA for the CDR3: TGTGCCAGCAGTCGCCCCCGGACAGGGGCGGGCCCACCTAATGAAAAACTGTTTTTT. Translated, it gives CASSRPRTGAGPPNEKLFF. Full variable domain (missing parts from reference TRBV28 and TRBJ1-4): DVKVTQSSRYLVKRTGEKVFLECVQDMDHENMFWYRQDPGLGLRLIYFSYDVKMKEKGDIPEGYSVSREKKERFSLILESASTNQTSMYLCASSRPRTGAGPPNEKLFFGSGTQLSVL.

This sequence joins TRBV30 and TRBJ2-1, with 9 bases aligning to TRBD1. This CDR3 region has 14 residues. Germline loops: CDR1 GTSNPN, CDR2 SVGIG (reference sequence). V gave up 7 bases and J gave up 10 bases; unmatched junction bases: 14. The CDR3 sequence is CASGRGTGFREQFF. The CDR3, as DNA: TGTGCCTCTGGACGCGGGACAGGGTTTCGGGAGCAGTTCTTC.

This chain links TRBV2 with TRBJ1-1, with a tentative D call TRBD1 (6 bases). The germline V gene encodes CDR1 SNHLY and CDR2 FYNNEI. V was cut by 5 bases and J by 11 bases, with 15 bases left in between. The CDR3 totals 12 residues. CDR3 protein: CASSFTGIDAFF. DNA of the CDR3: TGTGCCAGCAGTTTTACAGGGATCGATGCTTTCTTT. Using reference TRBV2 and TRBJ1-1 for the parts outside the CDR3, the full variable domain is EPEVTQTPSHQVTQMGQEVILRCVPISNHLYFYWYRQILGQKVEFLVSFYNNEISEKSEIFDDQFSVERPDGSNFTLKIRSTKLEDSAMYFCASSFTGIDAFFGQGTRLTVV.

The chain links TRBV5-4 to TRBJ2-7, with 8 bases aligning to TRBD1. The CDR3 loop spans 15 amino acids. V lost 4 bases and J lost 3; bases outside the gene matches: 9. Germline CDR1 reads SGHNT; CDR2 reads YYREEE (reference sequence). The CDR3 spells CASSAAGTGGYEQYF. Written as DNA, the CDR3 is TGTGCCAGCAGCGCAGCCGGGACAGGAGGCTACGAGCAGTACTTC.

The CDR3 loop reads CASSVGEGDNSPLHF. The CDR3 bases are TGTGCCAGCAGCGTAGGCGAAGGGGATAATTCACCCCTCCACTTT. The chain is built from TRBV9 and TRBJ1-6; weak D call: TRBD1 (5 bases). CDR1 is SGDLS, CDR2 YYNGEE, per germline. The length of the CDR3 is 15 residues. V lost 0 bases and J lost 5, with 9 bases in between. Using reference TRBV9 and TRBJ1-6 for the parts outside the CDR3, the full variable domain is DSGVTQTPKHLITATGQRVTLRCSPRSGDLSVYWYQQSLDQGLQFLIQYYNGEERAKGNILERFSAQQFPDLHSELNLSSLELGDSALYFCASSVGEGDNSPLHFGNGTRLTVT.

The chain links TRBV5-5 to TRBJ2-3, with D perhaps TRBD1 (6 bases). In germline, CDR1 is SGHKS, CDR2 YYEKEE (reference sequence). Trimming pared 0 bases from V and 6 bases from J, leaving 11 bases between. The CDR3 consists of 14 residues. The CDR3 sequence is CASSLVRGGDTQYF. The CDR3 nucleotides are TGTGCCAGCAGCTTGGTCAGGGGCGGTGATACGCAGTATTTT.

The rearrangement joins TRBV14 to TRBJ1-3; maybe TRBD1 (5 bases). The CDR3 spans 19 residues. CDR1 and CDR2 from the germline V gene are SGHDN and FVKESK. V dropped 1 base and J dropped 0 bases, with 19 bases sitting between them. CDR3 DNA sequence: TGTGCCAGCAGCCAAGGATCGTGGAAAGGGGAAGACTCTGGAAACACCATATATTTT. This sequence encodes CASSQGSWKGEDSGNTIYF. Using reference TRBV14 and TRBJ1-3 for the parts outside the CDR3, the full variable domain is EAGVTQFPSHSVIEKGQTVTLRCDPISGHDNLYWYRRVMGKEIKFLLHFVKESKQDESGMPNNRFLAERTGGTYSTLKVQPAELEDSGVYFCASSQGSWKGEDSGNTIYFGEGSWLTVV.

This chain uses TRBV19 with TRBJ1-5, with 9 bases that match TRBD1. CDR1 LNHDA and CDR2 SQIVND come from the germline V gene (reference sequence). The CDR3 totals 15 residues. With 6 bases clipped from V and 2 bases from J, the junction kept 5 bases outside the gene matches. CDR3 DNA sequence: TGTGCCAGTAGGGACAGGGGCGGGGGCAATCAGCCCCAGCATTTT. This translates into CASRDRGGGNQPQHF.

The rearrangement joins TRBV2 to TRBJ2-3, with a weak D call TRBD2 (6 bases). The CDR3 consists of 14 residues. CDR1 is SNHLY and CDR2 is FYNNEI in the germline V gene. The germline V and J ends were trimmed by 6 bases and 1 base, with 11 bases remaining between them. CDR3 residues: CASRAGLGTDTQYF. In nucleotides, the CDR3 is TGTGCCAGCAGGGCGGGACTGGGCACAGATACGCAGTATTTT. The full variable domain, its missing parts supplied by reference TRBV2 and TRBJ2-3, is EPEVTQTPSHQVTQMGQEVILRCVPISNHLYFYWYRQILGQKVEFLVSFYNNEISEKSEIFDDQFSVERPDGSNFTLKIRSTKLEDSAMYFCASRAGLGTDTQYFGPGTRLTVL.

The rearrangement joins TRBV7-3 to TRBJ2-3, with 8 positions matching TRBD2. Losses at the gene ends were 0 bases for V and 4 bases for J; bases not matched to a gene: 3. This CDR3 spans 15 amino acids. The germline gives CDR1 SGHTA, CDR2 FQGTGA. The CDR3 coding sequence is TGTGCCAGCAGCTTAACAGCGGGAGCAGCAGATACGCAGTATTTT. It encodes CASSLTAGAADTQYF.

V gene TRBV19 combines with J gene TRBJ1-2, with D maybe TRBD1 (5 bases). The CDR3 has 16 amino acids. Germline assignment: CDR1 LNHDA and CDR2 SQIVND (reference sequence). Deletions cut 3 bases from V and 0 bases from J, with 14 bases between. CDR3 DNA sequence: TGTGCCAGTAGTATGACAGCGGGCAGCACTAACTATGGCTACACCTTC. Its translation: CASSMTAGSTNYGYTF.

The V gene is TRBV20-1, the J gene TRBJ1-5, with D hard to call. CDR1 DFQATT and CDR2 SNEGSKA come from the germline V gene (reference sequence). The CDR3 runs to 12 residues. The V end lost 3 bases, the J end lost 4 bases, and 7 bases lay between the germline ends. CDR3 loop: CSASAGNQPQHF. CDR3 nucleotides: TGCAGTGCTAGTGCGGGAAATCAGCCCCAGCATTTT.

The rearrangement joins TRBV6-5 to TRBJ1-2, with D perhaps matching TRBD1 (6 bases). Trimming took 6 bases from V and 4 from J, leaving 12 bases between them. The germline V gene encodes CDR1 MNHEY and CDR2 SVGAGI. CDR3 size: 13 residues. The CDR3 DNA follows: TGTGCCAGCAGCCGACAGGCCACCTATGGCTACACCTTC. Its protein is CASSRQATYGYTF.

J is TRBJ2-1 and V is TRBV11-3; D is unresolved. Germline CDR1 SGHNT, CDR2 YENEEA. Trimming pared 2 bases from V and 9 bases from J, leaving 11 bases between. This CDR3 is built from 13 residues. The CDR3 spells CASSLISTGEQFF. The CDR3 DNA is TGTGCCAGCAGCTTAATCAGCACGGGTGAGCAGTTCTTC.

Here the CDR3 reads CASREGPYTGELFF. CDR3 coding DNA: TGTGCCAGCAGGGAGGGGCCATACACCGGGGAGCTGTTTTTT. The rearrangement joins TRBV21-1 to TRBJ2-2; TRBD2, the table's D call, was not compared with the DNA. TRBV21-1 is flagged as a pseudogene. The CDR3 is 14 residues long.

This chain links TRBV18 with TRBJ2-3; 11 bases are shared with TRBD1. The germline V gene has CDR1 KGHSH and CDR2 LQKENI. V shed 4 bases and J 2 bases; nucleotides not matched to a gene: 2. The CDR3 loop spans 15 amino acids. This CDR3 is CASSLDRGPTDTQYF. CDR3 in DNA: TGTGCCAGCTCACTGGACAGGGGGCCCACAGATACGCAGTATTTT.

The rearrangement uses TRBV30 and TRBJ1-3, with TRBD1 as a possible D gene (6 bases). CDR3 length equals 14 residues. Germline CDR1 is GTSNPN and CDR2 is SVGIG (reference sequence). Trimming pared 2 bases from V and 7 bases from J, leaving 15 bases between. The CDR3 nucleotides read TGTGCCTGGAGTCTCGGACAGTCGCAGAACACCATATATTTT. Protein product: CAWSLGQSQNTIYF. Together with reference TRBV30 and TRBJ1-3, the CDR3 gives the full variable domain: SQTIHQWPATLVQPVGSPLSLECTVEGTSNPNLYWYRQAAGRGLQLLFYSVGIGQISSEVPQNLSASRPQDRQFILSSKKLLLSDSGFYLCAWSLGQSQNTIYFGEGSWLTVV.

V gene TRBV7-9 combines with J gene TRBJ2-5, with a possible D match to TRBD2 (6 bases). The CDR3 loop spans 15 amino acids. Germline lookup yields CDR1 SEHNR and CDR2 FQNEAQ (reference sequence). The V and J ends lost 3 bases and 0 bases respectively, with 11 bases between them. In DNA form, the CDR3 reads TGTGCCAGCAGCTTGGCGGGATTAAACCAAGAGACCCAGTACTTC. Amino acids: CASSLAGLNQETQYF.

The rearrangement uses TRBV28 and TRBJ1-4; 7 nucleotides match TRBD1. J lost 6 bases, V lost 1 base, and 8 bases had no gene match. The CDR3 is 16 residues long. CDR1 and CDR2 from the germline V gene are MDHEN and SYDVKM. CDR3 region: CASSLLAGQLHEKLFF. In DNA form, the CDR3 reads TGTGCCAGCAGTTTATTGGCGGGACAGCTTCATGAAAAACTGTTTTTT.

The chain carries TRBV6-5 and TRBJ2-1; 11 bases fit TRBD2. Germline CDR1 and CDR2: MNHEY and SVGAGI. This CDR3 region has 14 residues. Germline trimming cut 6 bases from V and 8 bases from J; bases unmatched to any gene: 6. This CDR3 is CASSLAGGPYEQFF. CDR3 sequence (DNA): TGTGCCAGCAGCTTAGCGGGGGGGCCTTATGAGCAGTTCTTC.

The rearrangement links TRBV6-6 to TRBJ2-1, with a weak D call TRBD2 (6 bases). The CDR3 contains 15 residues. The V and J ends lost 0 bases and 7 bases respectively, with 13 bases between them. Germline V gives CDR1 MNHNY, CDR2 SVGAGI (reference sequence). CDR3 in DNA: TGTGCCAGCAGTTACTCGGGGGGAGTCGAAAATGAGCAGTTCTTC. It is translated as CASSYSGGVENEQFF.

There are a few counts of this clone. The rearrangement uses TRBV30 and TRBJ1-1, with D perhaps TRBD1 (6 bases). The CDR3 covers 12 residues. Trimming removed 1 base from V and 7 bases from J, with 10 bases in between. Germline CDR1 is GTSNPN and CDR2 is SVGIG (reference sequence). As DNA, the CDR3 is TGTGCCTGGAGTGCGGGGGGCGATGAAGCTTTCTTT. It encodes CAWSAGGDEAFF.